This T cell receptor beta chain was recorded in a study of T cell clonotyping in hematopoietic cell transplantation. With regard to this clone: The antigen remains undetermined.

Germline V gene data show CDR1 as SNHLY and CDR2 as FYNNEI. With 8 bases clipped from V and 3 bases from J, the junction kept 0 bases outside the gene matches. There are 12 residues in the CDR3. Study results and caveats: Recipient TCR diversity dropped after transplant; expanded clonotypes rose from day 30 to 180. Few recipient clonotypes overlapped donors; over 95% were de novo at given depth. Broader posttransplant TCR repertoire diversity was predicted by graft donor and pretransplant recipient Inverse Simpson Index values.

The protocol was immunoSEQ multiplex PCR, while the TCRdb copy is restricted to in-frame clones and leaves out a portion. Altogether some 40,000 clones are present, about 96% being singletons, with the ten largest covering approximately 0.94%. The sample consisted of peripheral blood mononuclear cells. J is TRBJ2-2 and V is TRBV2; 7 nucleotides match TRBD2. This TCR was sampled from a man aged 25 to 40 in good health. Some clones in this sample may be carry-over from other donors' samples. This chain's CDR3 is CASGGDTGELFF. The CDR3 DNA is TGTGCCAGCGGGGGGGACACCGGGGAGCTGTTTTTT.